This TCR beta chain was observed in a study of T cells in Graves' hyperthyroidism and ophthalmopathy. Whole-study context: It was at initial diagnosis, before any treatment, that peripheral blood was collected.

This clonotype was recorded at least ten times. The CDR3 regions of TCR beta were amplified from RNA transcripts. Primed by the HTBI set, a first-round RT-PCR was run on the TCR CDR3. MiXCR, applied by TCRdb to the multiplex PCR reads, yields one record per CDR3 protein. The sample consists of fewer than 700,000 distinct CDR3 sequences, around 15% of them appearing once. The clonotype was recovered from a woman between 25 and 40 years old with Graves' hyperthyroidism. What was sequenced was blood.

Here the CDR3 reads CASTKGNGLSNEQFF. CDR3 nucleotide sequence: TGTGCCAGCACCAAGGGGAACGGACTATCCAATGAGCAGTTCTTC. This chain uses TRBV11-3 with TRBJ2-1; possibly TRBD2 for D (6 bases). V lost 7 bases, J lost 6 bases, and 19 bases lay in between. Looked up from germline, CDR1 is SGHNT and CDR2 is YENEEA. CDR3 size: 15 residues.